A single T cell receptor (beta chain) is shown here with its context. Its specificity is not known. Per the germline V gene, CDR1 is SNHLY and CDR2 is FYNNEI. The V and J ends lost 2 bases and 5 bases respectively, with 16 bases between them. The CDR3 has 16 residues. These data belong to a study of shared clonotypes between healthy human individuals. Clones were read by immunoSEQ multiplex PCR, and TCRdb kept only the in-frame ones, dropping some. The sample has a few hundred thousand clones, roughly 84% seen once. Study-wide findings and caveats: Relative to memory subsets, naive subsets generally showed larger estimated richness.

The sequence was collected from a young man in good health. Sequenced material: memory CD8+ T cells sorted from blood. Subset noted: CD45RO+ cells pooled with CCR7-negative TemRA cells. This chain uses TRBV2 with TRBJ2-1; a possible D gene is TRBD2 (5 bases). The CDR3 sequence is CASSEKRAGTHNEQFF. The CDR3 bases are TGTGCCAGCAGTGAAAAAAGGGCGGGCACACACAATGAGCAGTTCTTC.